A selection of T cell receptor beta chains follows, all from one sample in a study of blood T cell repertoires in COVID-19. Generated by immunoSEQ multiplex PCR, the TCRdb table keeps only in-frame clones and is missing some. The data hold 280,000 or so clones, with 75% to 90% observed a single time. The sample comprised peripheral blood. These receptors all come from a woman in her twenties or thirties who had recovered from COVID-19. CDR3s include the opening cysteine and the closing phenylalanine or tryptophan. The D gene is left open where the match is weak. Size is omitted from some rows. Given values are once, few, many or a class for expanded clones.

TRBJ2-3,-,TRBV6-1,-,TGTGCCAGCAGTGACCTTCAGGGTTACTTCACTAGCACAGATACGCAGTATTTT,CASSDLQGYFTSTDTQYF
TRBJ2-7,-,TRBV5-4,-,TGTGCCAGCAGCCCAGATAGCGACTACGAGCAGTACTTC,CASSPDSDYEQYF
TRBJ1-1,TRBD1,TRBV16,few,TGTGCCAGCAGCCAGGCGACAGGGACCTACACTGAAGCTTTCTTT,CASSQATGTYTEAFF
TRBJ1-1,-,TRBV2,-,TGTGCCAGCAATTCACGGGAGACTGAAGCTTTCTTT,CASNSRETEAFF
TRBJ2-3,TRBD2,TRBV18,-,TGTGCCAGCTCACCATTTGCTAGCGGGAGGACAGATACGCAGTATTTT,CASSPFASGRTDTQYF
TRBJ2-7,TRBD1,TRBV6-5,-,TGTGCCAGCAGTTCGCCGGGACAGGGGCGCTACGAGCAGTACTTC,CASSSPGQGRYEQYF
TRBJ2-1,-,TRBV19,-,TGTGCCAGTAGTATATTAGCATCCTACAATGAGCAGTTCTTC,CASSILASYNEQFF
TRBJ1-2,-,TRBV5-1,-,TGCGCCAGCAGCTCCGACAGCCCCTATGGCTACACCTTC,CASSSDSPYGYTF
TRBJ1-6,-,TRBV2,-,TGTGCCAGCAGCGGAGAACTTTCACCCCTCCACTTT,CASSGELSPLHF
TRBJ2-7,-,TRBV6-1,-,TGTGCCAGCAGTGTTGTAGGGGGAATTAAGGAAGTCGAGCAGTACTTC,CASSVVGGIKEVEQYF
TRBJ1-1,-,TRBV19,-,TGTGCCAGTAGTCACTCCTCGCGGGGCAACACTGAAGCTTTCTTT,CASSHSSRGNTEAFF
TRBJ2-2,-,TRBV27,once,TGTGCCAGCAGTTCCCCCGGACACAAAAGCGGGGAGCTGTTTTTT,CASSSPGHKSGELFF
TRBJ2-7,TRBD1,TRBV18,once,TGTGCCAGCTCACCACCGGACAGGGCAAACTACGAGCAGTACTTC,CASSPPDRANYEQYF
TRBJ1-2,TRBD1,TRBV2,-,TGTGCCAGCAGTGTGGACAGGGTGTCGTTTGGCTACACCTTC,CASSVDRVSFGYTF
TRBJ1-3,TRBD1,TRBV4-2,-,TGTGCCAGCAGCCAAGCTAAGACAGGGCTGTACTTGAACACCATATATTTT,CASSQAKTGLYLNTIYF
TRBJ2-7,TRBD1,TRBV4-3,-,TGCGCCAGCAGCCAGGGACAGGGTACAGACGAGCAGTACTTC,CASSQGQGTDEQYF
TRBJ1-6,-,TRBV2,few,TGTGCCACCCAGGGCATCTCACCCCTCCACTTT,CATQGISPLHF
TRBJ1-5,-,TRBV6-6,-,TGTGCCAGCAGCCAAAGGACCGGGGGCAATCAGCCCCAGCATTTT,CASSQRTGGNQPQHF
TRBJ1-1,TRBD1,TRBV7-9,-,TGTGCCAGCAGCGGACAGGAAAACACTGAAGCTTTCTTT,CASSGQENTEAFF
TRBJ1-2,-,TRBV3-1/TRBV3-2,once,TGTGCCAGCAGCCCGGTGGTGTTCGTCTCTAACTATGGCTACACCTTC,CASSPVVFVSNYGYTF
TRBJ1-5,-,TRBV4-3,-,TGCGCCAGCAGCCTTGACAGGACCCAGCCCCAGCATTTT,CASSLDRTQPQHF
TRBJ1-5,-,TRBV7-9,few,TGTGCCAGCAGCGCCTTGGGAGTTGGCAATCAGCCCCAGCATTTT,CASSALGVGNQPQHF
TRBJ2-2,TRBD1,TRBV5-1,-,TGCGCCAGCAGCTTGGCGTCCCGCCAAGGGGGCTCCGGGGAGCTGTTTTTT,CASSLASRQGGSGELFF
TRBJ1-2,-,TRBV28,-,TGTGCCAGCAGTTTCCCCCTCCGGCGGGCTAACTATGGCTACACCTTC,CASSFPLRRANYGYTF